A single sample gave rise to the 2 T cell receptor beta chains below, sequenced in a study of blood T cell repertoires in COVID-19. The data were produced by immunoSEQ multiplex PCR, yet TCRdb's version contains in-frame clones alone and is incomplete. The data contain hundreds of thousands of clones, about 90% of them singletons. The sequenced sample was PBMCs or T cells enriched from blood (not recorded which). Receptors originate from a woman in her late teens or twenties with acute COVID-19.

The chain links TRBV7-2 to TRBJ1-6, with a weak D call TRBD1 (6 bases). CDR1 is SGHTA and CDR2 is FQGNSA in the germline V gene. This CDR3 contains 15 residues. The V end was cut by 3 bases, the J end by 8 bases, with 14 bases between. CDR3 protein: CASSLTQGRDSPLHF. As DNA, the CDR3 is TGTGCCAGCAGCTTGACACAGGGAAGGGATTCACCCCTCCACTTT.

This clone was seen once. The chain recombines TRBV15 with TRBJ2-5; maybe TRBD1 (6 bases). CDR1 LNHNV and CDR2 YYDKDF come from the germline V gene (reference sequence). This CDR3 spans 15 amino acids. V was pared by 5 bases and J by 5 bases, with 18 bases between. CDR3 region: CATSDRTVMGETQYF. The CDR3 DNA reads as TGTGCCACCAGCGACAGGACTGTCATGGGGGAGACCCAGTACTTC.